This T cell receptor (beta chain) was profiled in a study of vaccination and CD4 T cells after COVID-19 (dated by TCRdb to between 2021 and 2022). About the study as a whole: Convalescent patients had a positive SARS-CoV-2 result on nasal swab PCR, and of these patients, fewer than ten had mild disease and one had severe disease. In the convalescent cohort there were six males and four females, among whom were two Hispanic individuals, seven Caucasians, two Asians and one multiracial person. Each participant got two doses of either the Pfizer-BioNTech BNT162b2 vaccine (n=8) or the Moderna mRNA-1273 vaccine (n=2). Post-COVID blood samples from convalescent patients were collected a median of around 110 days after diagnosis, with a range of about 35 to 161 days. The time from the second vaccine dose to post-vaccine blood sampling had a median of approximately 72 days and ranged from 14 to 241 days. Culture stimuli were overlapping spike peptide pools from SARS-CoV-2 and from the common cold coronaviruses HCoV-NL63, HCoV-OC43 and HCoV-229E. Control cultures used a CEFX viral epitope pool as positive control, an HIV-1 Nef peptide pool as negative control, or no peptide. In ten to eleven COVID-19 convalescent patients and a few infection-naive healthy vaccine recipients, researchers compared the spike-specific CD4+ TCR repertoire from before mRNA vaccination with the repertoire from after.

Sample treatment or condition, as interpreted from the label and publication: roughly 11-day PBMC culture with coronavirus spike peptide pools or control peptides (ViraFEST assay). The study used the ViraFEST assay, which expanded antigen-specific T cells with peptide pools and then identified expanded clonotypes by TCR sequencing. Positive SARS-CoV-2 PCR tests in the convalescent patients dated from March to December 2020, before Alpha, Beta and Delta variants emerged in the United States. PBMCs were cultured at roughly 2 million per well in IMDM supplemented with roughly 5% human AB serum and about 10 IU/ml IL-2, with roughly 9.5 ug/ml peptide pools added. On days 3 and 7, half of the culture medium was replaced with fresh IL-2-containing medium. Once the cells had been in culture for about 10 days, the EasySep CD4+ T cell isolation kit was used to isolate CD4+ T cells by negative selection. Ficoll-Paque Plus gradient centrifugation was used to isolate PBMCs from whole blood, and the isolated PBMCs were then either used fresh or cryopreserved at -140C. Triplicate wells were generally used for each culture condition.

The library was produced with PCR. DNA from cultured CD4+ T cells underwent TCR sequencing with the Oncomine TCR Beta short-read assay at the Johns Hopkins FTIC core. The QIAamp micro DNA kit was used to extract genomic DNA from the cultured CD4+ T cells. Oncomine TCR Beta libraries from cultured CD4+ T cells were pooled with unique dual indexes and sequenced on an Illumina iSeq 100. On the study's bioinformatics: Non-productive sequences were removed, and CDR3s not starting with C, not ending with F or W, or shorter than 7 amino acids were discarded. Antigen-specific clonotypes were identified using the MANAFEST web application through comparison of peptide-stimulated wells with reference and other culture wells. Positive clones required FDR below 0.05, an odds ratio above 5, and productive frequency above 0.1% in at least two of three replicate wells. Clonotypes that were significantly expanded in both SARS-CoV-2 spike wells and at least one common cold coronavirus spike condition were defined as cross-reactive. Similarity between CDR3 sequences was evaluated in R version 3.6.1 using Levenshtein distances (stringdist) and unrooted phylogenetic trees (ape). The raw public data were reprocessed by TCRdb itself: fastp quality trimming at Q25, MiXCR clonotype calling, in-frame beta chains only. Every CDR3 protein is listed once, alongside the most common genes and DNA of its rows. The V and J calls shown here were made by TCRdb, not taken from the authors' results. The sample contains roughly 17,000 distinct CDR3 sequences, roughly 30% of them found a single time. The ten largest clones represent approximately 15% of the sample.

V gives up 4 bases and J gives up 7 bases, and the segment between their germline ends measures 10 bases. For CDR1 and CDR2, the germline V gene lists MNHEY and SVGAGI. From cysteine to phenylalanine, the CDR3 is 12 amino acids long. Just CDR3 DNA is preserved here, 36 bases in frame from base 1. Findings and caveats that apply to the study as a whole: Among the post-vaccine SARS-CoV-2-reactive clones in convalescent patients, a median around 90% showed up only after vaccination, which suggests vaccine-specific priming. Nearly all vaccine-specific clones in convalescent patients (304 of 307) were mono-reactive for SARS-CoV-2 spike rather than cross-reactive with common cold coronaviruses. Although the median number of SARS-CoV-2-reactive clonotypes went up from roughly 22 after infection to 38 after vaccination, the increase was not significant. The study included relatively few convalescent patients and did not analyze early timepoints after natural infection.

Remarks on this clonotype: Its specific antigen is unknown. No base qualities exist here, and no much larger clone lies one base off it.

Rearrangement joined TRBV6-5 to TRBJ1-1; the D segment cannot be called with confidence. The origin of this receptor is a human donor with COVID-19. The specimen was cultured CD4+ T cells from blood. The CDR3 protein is CASSSVSNEAFF. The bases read TGTGCCAGCAGTTCCGTCAGCAATGAAGCTTTCTTT.